Following are 30 T cell receptor beta chains from one sample sequenced in a study of shared clonotypes between healthy human individuals. The method was immunoSEQ multiplex PCR; TCRdb's version includes in-frame clones alone and lacks a portion of them. The sample records some 680,000 clones, 60% to 75% being singletons. The sequencing input was memory CD4+ T cells sorted from blood. Subset of the sample: CD45RA-negative fraction. All receptors derive from a woman aged 30 to 39 in good health.

The chain joins TRBV7-6 to TRBJ2-7; 8 nucleotides line up with TRBD1. The CDR3 has 15 amino acids. Germline CDR1 and CDR2: SGHVS and FNYEAQ. V was clipped by 5 bases and J by 1 base; unmatched bases: 7. CDR3 coding DNA: TGTGCCAGCAGCCAGTGGACAGGGCTTTCCTACGAGCAGTACTTC. Protein: CASSQWTGLSYEQYF.

This chain uses TRBV5-1 with TRBJ2-2; D unresolved. This CDR3 comprises 14 residues. Germline V CDR1 and CDR2: SGHRS, YFSETQ. The V end lost 3 bases, the J end lost 5 bases, and 11 bases lay between the germline ends. The CDR3 reads CASSSGPVTGELFF. CDR3 DNA: TGCGCCAGCAGCTCAGGCCCCGTAACCGGGGAGCTGTTTTTT.

The chain joins TRBV28 to TRBJ1-2; tentative D call: TRBD1 (6 bases). The CDR3 covers 14 residues. V was cut by 2 bases and J by 7 bases, with 14 bases left in between. Germline V CDR1 and CDR2: MDHEN, SYDVKM. The CDR3 sequence is CASSLGGGALGYTF. The CDR3 DNA reads TGTGCCAGCAGTTTAGGCGGGGGGGCCCTTGGCTACACCTTC.

This chain connects TRBV11-2 to TRBJ2-7, with TRBD1 as a possible D gene (6 bases). The CDR3 sequence is 13 residues long. Deletions cut 4 bases from V and 5 bases from J, with 12 bases between. Per germline, CDR1 SGHAT and CDR2 FQNNGV. CDR3 coding DNA: TGTGCCAGCAGCTCCTACAGGGTCCACGAGCAGTACTTC. Its translation is CASSSYRVHEQYF.

This clone came up a few times. This chain links TRBV28 with TRBJ2-7; D unclear. Per germline, CDR1 MDHEN and CDR2 SYDVKM. Trimming took 8 bases from V and 7 from J, leaving 12 bases between them. The CDR3 runs 11 residues. The CDR3 DNA sequence: TGTGCCAGCCGGCTCAGATGGGAGCAGTACTTC. It translates to CASRLRWEQYF.

V gene TRBV28 combines with J gene TRBJ1-2; D is unresolved. The CDR3 covers 14 residues. CDR1 is MDHEN and CDR2 is SYDVKM in the germline V gene. Trimming stripped 4 bases from V and 2 bases from J, with 11 bases between. CDR3 loop: CASSSTVTNYGYTF. The CDR3 bases are TGTGCCAGCAGTTCGACGGTGACAAACTATGGCTACACCTTC.

V and J are TRBV10-3 and TRBJ1-5; TRBD1 is a possible D gene (5 bases). Trimming stripped 3 bases from V and 6 bases from J, with 15 bases between. The CDR3 runs to 15 residues. CDR1 and CDR2 (germline): ENHRY, SYGVKD. The CDR3 reads CAISDYGAFPQPQHF. The CDR3 coding sequence is TGTGCCATCAGTGATTACGGGGCCTTCCCTCAGCCCCAGCATTTT.

The V call is TRBV18, the J call TRBJ2-3, with 7 bases matching TRBD2. The CDR3 loop spans 15 amino acids. CDR1 is KGHSH, CDR2 LQKENI, per germline. V lost 3 bases and J lost 2; bases outside the gene matches: 5. CDR3 DNA: TGTGCCAGCTCACCCCCCAGCGGGAACACAGATACGCAGTATTTT. This sequence encodes CASSPPSGNTDTQYF.

This clone turned up a few times. The V gene is TRBV9, the J gene TRBJ2-3; D gene ambiguous. V was cut by 0 bases and J by 5 bases, with 10 bases left in between. The germline CDR1 and CDR2 sequences are SGDLS and YYNGEE. This CDR3 comprises 14 residues. Written as DNA, the CDR3 is TGTGCCAGCAGCGTAGTCTCTGTCAGAGATACGCAGTATTTT. Amino acid sequence: CASSVVSVRDTQYF.

V and J are TRBV19 and TRBJ2-7; D is perhaps TRBD1 (5 bases). The CDR3 is 13 amino acids. Germline values: CDR1 LNHDA, CDR2 SQIVND (reference sequence). V lost 4 bases, J lost 2 bases, and 9 bases lay in between. CDR3 sequence (DNA): TGTGCCAGTAGTACACAGGCAACCTACGAGCAGTACTTC. Translating gives CASSTQATYEQYF.

Many counts were recorded for this clone. The chain joins TRBV11-2 to TRBJ1-5, with 7 bases fitting TRBD1. Germline values: CDR1 SGHAT, CDR2 FQNNGV. This CDR3 region has 14 residues. The V segment lost 5 bases and the J segment 7 bases; nucleotides outside the gene matches: 8. CDR3 DNA sequence: TGTGCCAGCAGCCCAAGACAGGGCCGCCAGCCCCAGCATTTT. As protein: CASSPRQGRQPQHF.

This clone was seen a single time. This chain uses TRBV5-6 with TRBJ1-5, with TRBD1 identical over 10 bases. Trimming at V came to 1 base and at J to 8 bases, leaving 6 bases not matched to a gene. Germline-derived CDR1 and CDR2 are SGHDT and YYEEEE. The CDR3 sequence is 15 residues long. The CDR3 loop is CASSLWDRGLEPQHF. CDR3 nucleotide sequence: TGTGCCAGCAGCTTGTGGGACAGGGGACTGGAGCCCCAGCATTTT.

This clone appeared once. Other DNA sequences in the same sample also yield this CDR3. This rearrangement joins TRBV5-8 to TRBJ1-2; D is possibly TRBD1 (6 bases). This CDR3 has 14 residues. In germline, CDR1 is SGHTS, CDR2 YDEGEE. Trimming took 4 bases from V and 0 from J, leaving 10 bases between them. The CDR3 region is CASSPWTANYGYTF. The CDR3 DNA sequence: TGTGCCAGCAGCCCCTGGACAGCTAACTATGGCTACACCTTC.

This clone was detected a few times. The rearrangement joins TRBV5-1 to TRBJ2-1; 8 nucleotides agree with TRBD2. The germline gives CDR1 SGHRS, CDR2 YFSETQ. This CDR3 contains 15 residues. V dropped 4 bases and J dropped 7; count of bases not matched to a gene: 10. CDR3 nucleotide sequence: TGCGCCAGCAGCACATCTCTAGCGGGTTATAATGAGCAGTTCTTC. Its translation: CASSTSLAGYNEQFF.

This sequence joins TRBV28 and TRBJ1-4; 9 nucleotides match TRBD1. Looked up from germline, CDR1 is MDHEN and CDR2 is SYDVKM. The ends lost 6 bases at V and 3 bases at J; junction bases unmatched: 14. This CDR3 spans 18 amino acids. Here the CDR3 DNA reads TGTGCCAGCAGACTTCCCGGGACAGGGTTTAACCCTAATGAAAAACTGTTTTTT. Encoded protein: CASRLPGTGFNPNEKLFF.

This sequence joins TRBV4-1 and TRBJ1-4; D unclear. Germline CDR1 MGHRA, CDR2 YSYEKL. This CDR3 contains 12 residues. V was clipped by 4 bases and J by 8 bases, with 8 bases between them. For the CDR3, the DNA is TGCGCCAGCAGCCGACTCGCGGAAAAACTGTTTTTT. It translates to CASSRLAEKLFF.

This clone showed up many times. The rearrangement links TRBV4-2 to TRBJ2-7; 8 nucleotides line up with TRBD1. The CDR3 loop spans 16 amino acids. The ends lost 1 base at V and 5 bases at J; junction bases unmatched: 10. CDR1 and CDR2 (germline): LGHNA, YNFKEQ. The CDR3: CASSQGVRTGRDEQYF. The CDR3 DNA is TGTGCCAGCAGCCAAGGAGTACGGACAGGGCGAGACGAGCAGTACTTC.

This rearrangement joins TRBV11-1 to TRBJ2-4, with D possibly called TRBD1 or TRBD2 (6 bases each). CDR1 and CDR2 (germline): SGHAT, FQDESV (reference sequence). V lost 5 bases and J lost 2, with 16 bases in between. This CDR3 is built from 16 residues. The CDR3 DNA follows: TGTGCCAGCAGCCCTAGGGGGGCTGGGTCCAAAAACATTCAGTACTTC. This codes for CASSPRGAGSKNIQYF.

Remarks on this clone: This clone may be a read error of a much larger clone one base away. Other DNA sequences in the same sample also yield this CDR3. The rearrangement links TRBV28 to TRBJ2-5, with 7 positions matching TRBD1. This CDR3 has 12 residues. Germline CDR1 is MDHEN and CDR2 is SYDVKM. With 6 bases clipped from V and 2 bases from J, the junction kept 0 bases outside the gene matches. The CDR3 loop reads CASRQGQETQYF. The DNA of the CDR3 is TGTGCCAGCAGACAGGGGCAAGAGACCCAGTACTTC.

The chain recombines TRBV7-3 with TRBJ2-1, with D possibly matching TRBD2 (6 bases). CDR3 length equals 17 residues. Germline V gene sequence: CDR1 SGHTA, CDR2 FQGTGA. The V end was cut by 2 bases, the J end by 0 bases, with 14 bases between. CDR3 DNA sequence: TGTGCCAGCAGCTTATTGGGACTCTCGAGCTCCTACAATGAGCAGTTCTTC. This codes for CASSLLGLSSSYNEQFF.

Only a few counts were recorded for this clone. The J gene is TRBJ2-5, the V gene TRBV30; D ambiguous. CDR1 is GTSNPN and CDR2 is SVGIG in the germline V gene (reference sequence). V was pared by 4 bases and J by 2 bases, with 11 bases between. The CDR3 is 13 amino acids. This CDR3 is CAWTPPGQETQYF. DNA of the CDR3: TGTGCCTGGACCCCCCCGGGTCAAGAGACCCAGTACTTC.

This clone was seen a few times. The chain is built from TRBV29-1 and TRBJ1-2, with 9 bases identical to TRBD1. This CDR3 has 11 residues. Germline V lookup: CDR1 SQVTM, CDR2 ANQGSEA. Losses at the gene ends were 6 bases for V and 9 bases for J; bases not matched to a gene: 5. CDR3 nucleotide sequence: TGCAGCGTGGGGGGACAGGGACGCTACACCTTC. Translation: CSVGGQGRYTF.

V gene TRBV10-3 combines with J gene TRBJ2-1; D not certain. V was shortened by 0 bases and J by 7 bases, with 4 bases between the two germline ends. CDR1 is ENHRY, CDR2 SYGVKD, per germline. CDR3 length equals 12 residues. CDR3 protein: CAISESVNEQFF. The CDR3 DNA sequence: TGTGCCATCAGTGAGTCAGTTAATGAGCAGTTCTTC.

Only a few counts were recorded for this clone. The chain recombines TRBV23-1 with TRBJ2-7; 8 bases map to TRBD1. TRBV23-1 is given ORF status, its function remaining uncertain. The CDR3 length is 13 residues. The CDR3 spells CANVVTGVYEQYF. CDR3 sequence (DNA): TGCGCTAATGTGGTGACAGGGGTCTACGAGCAGTACTTC.

The rearrangement uses TRBV11-2 and TRBJ1-5, with a weak D call TRBD1 (5 bases). The ends were cut back, 5 bases at V and 6 bases at J, with 14 bases in the middle. The CDR3 is made up of 14 amino acids. Germline V gives CDR1 SGHAT, CDR2 FQNNGV. In DNA, the CDR3 is TGTGCCAGCAGCCCCGGGGCCGGGAGTCAGCCCCAGCATTTT. Translation gives CASSPGAGSQPQHF.

This clone was counted only a few times. This sequence joins TRBV25-1 and TRBJ1-3; 8 positions match TRBD1. Germline V CDR1 and CDR2: MGHDK, SYGVNS. CDR3 length: 14 amino acids. J was trimmed by 0 bases and V by 5 bases; bases with no gene match: 0. This CDR3 reads CASSTGGSGNTIYF. The CDR3 coding sequence is TGTGCCAGCAGTACAGGGGGCTCTGGAAACACCATATATTTT.

The chain employs TRBV11-2 and TRBJ2-1; possibly TRBD2 for D (6 bases). Germline assignment: CDR1 SGHAT and CDR2 FQNNGV. Trimming pared 5 bases from V and 8 bases from J, leaving 22 bases between. CDR3 length: 16 amino acids. Here the CDR3 DNA reads TGTGCCAGCAGCACCCGACTAGATCCGGAGGGCGATGAGCAGTTCTTC. Its translation is CASSTRLDPEGDEQFF.

This clone came up a few times. In the same sample, other DNA sequences code for this CDR3. The chain has TRBV5-1 and TRBJ1-3; the match to TRBD1 covers 7 bases. V lost 3 bases to trimming and J lost 4 bases; unmatched junction nucleotides: 4. Germline loops: CDR1 SGHRS, CDR2 YFSETQ. The CDR3 is 14 residues long. Written as DNA, the CDR3 is TGCGCCAGCAGCTCCGGGACAGCCGGAAACACCATATATTTT. Encoded protein: CASSSGTAGNTIYF.

For this clone: A clone one base away is much larger, so this may be a read error. Other nucleotide sequences from this sample produce the same CDR3. The chain links TRBV5-1 to TRBJ1-5; 7 bases are shared with TRBD1. V was clipped by 1 base and J by 5 bases; unmatched bases: 0. Germline V gene lookup returns CDR1 SGHRS and CDR2 YFSETQ. The CDR3 consists of 13 residues. This chain's CDR3 is CASSLTGDQPQHF. The CDR3 DNA reads TGCGCCAGCAGCTTGACAGGGGATCAGCCCCAGCATTTT.

Notes on this clone: A far larger clone is only one base removed, so a read error is likely. This chain connects TRBV5-6 to TRBJ1-1, with TRBD1 identical over 9 bases. After removal of 4 bases from V and 3 bases from J, the junction contained 1 base not matched to a gene. The germline V gene encodes CDR1 SGHDT and CDR2 YYEEEE. The CDR3 covers 13 residues. CDR3 in DNA: TGTGCCAGCAGCCGGGACAGGGACACTGAAGCTTTCTTT. This encodes CASSRDRDTEAFF.